This T cell receptor (beta chain) appears in the sequencing data of a study of metastatic and nonmetastatic thyroid tumors. This clone was seen more than once but under ten times. All patients were untreated before thyroid surgery. There are 16 residues in the CDR3. Trimming stripped 6 bases from V and 5 bases from J, with 23 bases between. The germline V gene encodes CDR1 MNHEY and CDR2 SVGEGT. TCRdb re-called clones from the PCR reads using MiXCR. The sample contains 5,700 or so clones, approximately 37% of which appear only once. Sequencing was performed on adjacent normal tissue. The chain employs TRBV6-2 or TRBV6-3 and TRBJ2-7, with D tentatively TRBD2 (5 bases). This receptor was obtained from a female donor with papillary thyroid cancer or a benign thyroid nodule (not recorded which). Some clones in this sample may be carry-over from other donors' samples. The CDR3: CASSSVRTGKLNEQYF. CDR3 nucleotides: TGTGCCAGCAGCAGCGTCCGCACGGGAAAGTTAAACGAGCAGTACTTC.